One T cell receptor (beta chain) is described in this entry. Its specific antigen is unknown. No base quality information exists; no much larger clone differs at one position. This sample's time point label indicates: patch test 3, about 24 weeks after DPC sensitization. Per the publication, the treatment or condition label means: therapeutic diphenylcyclopropenone sensitization with weekly scalp DPC. At every patch-test visit, the blood draw took place before the patch test was put on. Eligible patients were aged 18 to 70, diagnosed with alopecia, deemed suitable for DPC therapy, and excluded if pregnant. Total RNA was isolated from unfractionated whole blood collected in Tempus Blood RNA tubes. The sample belongs to a study of human T cells and chemical hapten exposure (dated by TCRdb to the early 2020s). Background for the entire study: For sensitization, 2% DPC in acetone was applied to a 2 cm by 2 cm area of upper inner arm skin. Throughout the roughly 24-week study period, patients were also given weekly therapeutic DPC doses on the scalp. Patch testing on the upper back used Finn chambers containing 0.01% DPC, with scoring done after 6 days according to International Contact Dermatitis Research Group standards. Most of the patients in the cohort were female, and the cohort covered alopecia areata with under or over 50% scalp involvement, alopecia totalis and alopecia universalis. Libraries were pooled for sequencing, and per-sample TCR yields varied mainly because of small differences in library volumes within the pool. In alopecia patients, the study followed how the peripheral blood TCR repertoire changed in vivo over primary and secondary sensitization to diphenylcyclopropenone (DPC), a hapten. Blood samples were taken from patients before sensitization (week 0) and then at 2, 6 and about 24 weeks after DPC sensitization. About 29 alopecia patients gave blood for TCR sequencing at one to four time points (pre-sensitization, 2, 6 and 24 weeks). The paper's findings and limits, for the study overall: Expanded TCRs formed significantly more large CDR3 similarity clusters than pre-sensitization or healthy control sets, consistent with antigen-driven responses. After repeated subsampling, changes were observed in the strength of the expansion versus patch-test correlation and in the threshold at which the correlation became significant. No change with DPC sensitization was found in the number of TCRs above 1 in 1000 frequency, and no evidence of global repertoire structure alterations was found. Patch test score was positively correlated with the number of PT1 expanded TCRs, with significance at thresholds 8, 16 and 32 but not at 4. Alopecia, a presumed autoimmune disease, was present in all patients, so the immune response of the patients might differ from that of healthy individuals.

Library construction relied on RACE. TCRdb names NextSeq 500 as the instrument used. During library preparation, unique molecular identifiers were attached to individual cDNA molecules so that TCRs could be counted in a quantitative, reproducible way. From each blood RNA sample, both TCR alpha and TCR beta chains were sequenced. In the source study's methods: A median of around 100,000 TCRs per sample was observed, with a range of about 20,000 to 700,000. The Decombinator software suite was used to annotate the V, J and CDR3 of the TCR reads. For the PS versus PT1 abundance plots, all samples were subsampled to the same number of TCRs (28,000). Expanded TCRs were defined as absent before sensitization and observed at least eight times at the 2-week time point. TCRdb redid the processing of the public reads, applying fastp at Q25 and MiXCR, and retained in-frame beta chains. Rows are unified per CDR3 protein, each entry keeping the most common DNA and genes. Clone size and V and J calls follow TCRdb, not the original study. This sample has some 71,000 distinct CDR3 sequences in its table, and 11% of those were observed once. The ten largest clones capture 1.4% of the sample.

Sequenced material: whole blood, taken in connection with sensitization to the hapten diphenylcyclopropenone (DPC). The source of this sequence is a woman between 45 and 65 years old with alopecia areata. Some clones in this sample may be carry-over from other donors' samples.

The CDR3 protein is CSAPSGTGISYNEQFF. The nucleotide sequence reads TGCAGTGCCCCCAGCGGGACAGGGATTTCCTACAATGAGCAGTTCTTC. The rearranged segments are TRBV20-1 and TRBJ2-1; 9 nucleotides in the junction match TRBD1. The CDR3 has 16 amino acids, counting the end cysteine and phenylalanine. The only DNA kept is the CDR3, 48 bases in frame from the first base. From the germline V gene (reference sequence), CDR1 is DFQATT and CDR2 is SNEGSKA. V loses 6 bases at its end and J loses 1 base; junction bases beyond the gene matches: 10.